The rows below give T cell receptor beta chains drawn from one sample of a study of blood T cell repertoires in COVID-19. Generated by immunoSEQ multiplex PCR, the TCRdb table keeps only in-frame clones and is missing some. The repertoire has around 230,000 clones, roughly 82% of them found once; the top ten carry about 2%. The specimen sequenced was peripheral blood. The source of these receptors is a man aged 40-55 years who had recovered from COVID-19. Each CDR3 is given without its conserved first and last residue. A D gene is named only where the DNA matches it firmly.

d_gene: -; j_gene: TRBJ1-1; v_gene: TRBV12-3/TRBV12-4; CDR3aa: ASRGASVEAF
d_gene: TRBD2; j_gene: TRBJ2-1; v_gene: TRBV2; CDR3aa: ASSAGTSGRDEQF
d_gene: -; j_gene: TRBJ1-3; v_gene: TRBV11-2; CDR3aa: ASSLVEVYGDSGNTIY
d_gene: -; j_gene: TRBJ1-2; v_gene: TRBV6-1; CDR3aa: ASSERWGYT
d_gene: TRBD1; j_gene: TRBJ2-3; v_gene: TRBV19; CDR3aa: ASSMNDRGLVDTQY
d_gene: TRBD1; j_gene: TRBJ1-1; v_gene: TRBV9; CDR3aa: ASSVDRGDTEAF
d_gene: TRBD2; j_gene: TRBJ2-1; v_gene: TRBV4-3; CDR3aa: ASSRVASGNEQF
d_gene: -; j_gene: TRBJ2-7; v_gene: TRBV27; CDR3aa: ASSLSPESYEQY
d_gene: -; j_gene: TRBJ2-7; v_gene: TRBV21-1; CDR3aa: ASSKNSYEQY
d_gene: -; j_gene: TRBJ2-3; v_gene: TRBV2; CDR3aa: ASSGEKARVTDTQY
d_gene: TRBD2; j_gene: TRBJ2-1; v_gene: TRBV5-1; CDR3aa: ASSLVSSGGNEQF
d_gene: TRBD2; j_gene: TRBJ2-3; v_gene: TRBV6-2/TRBV6-3; CDR3aa: ASSYSSRSGRALDTQY
d_gene: -; j_gene: TRBJ2-7; v_gene: TRBV4-1; CDR3aa: ASSQVGGTYEQY
d_gene: -; j_gene: TRBJ2-3; v_gene: TRBV10-3; CDR3aa: AISEPGLYTDTQY
d_gene: TRBD1; j_gene: TRBJ1-5; v_gene: TRBV30; CDR3aa: AWSSPTGARDQPQH
d_gene: TRBD1; j_gene: TRBJ1-2; v_gene: TRBV6-2/TRBV6-3; CDR3aa: ASSYFGTGGRGNYGYT
d_gene: TRBD2; j_gene: TRBJ2-2; v_gene: TRBV2; CDR3aa: ASSDGGLAGTGELF
d_gene: -; j_gene: TRBJ1-2; v_gene: TRBV6-2/TRBV6-3; CDR3aa: ASSSDSTNYGYT
d_gene: TRBD1; j_gene: TRBJ2-7; v_gene: TRBV10-3; CDR3aa: AISPGQGAAGQY
d_gene: -; j_gene: TRBJ2-7; v_gene: TRBV11-2; CDR3aa: ASSPNPTEIEQY
d_gene: TRBD1; j_gene: TRBJ2-7; v_gene: TRBV7-6; CDR3aa: ASSLAIGQATYEQY
d_gene: -; j_gene: TRBJ1-1; v_gene: TRBV7-9; CDR3aa: ASSLIREENTEAF
d_gene: TRBD1; j_gene: TRBJ2-1; v_gene: TRBV2; CDR3aa: ASLRDSSYNEQF
d_gene: TRBD1; j_gene: TRBJ1-4; v_gene: TRBV9; CDR3aa: ASSVGGQGNEKLF
d_gene: -; j_gene: TRBJ1-1; v_gene: TRBV29-1; CDR3aa: SVEQPGRTEAF
d_gene: -; j_gene: TRBJ2-7; v_gene: TRBV9; CDR3aa: ASSVEPTGRIGEQY
d_gene: TRBD1; j_gene: TRBJ1-6; v_gene: TRBV6-5; CDR3aa: ASSSGTGIASPLH
d_gene: -; j_gene: TRBJ1-1; v_gene: TRBV7-2; CDR3aa: ASSLLGGNTEAF
d_gene: TRBD2; j_gene: TRBJ2-2; v_gene: TRBV7-2; CDR3aa: ASSIPGLAANTGELF
d_gene: -; j_gene: TRBJ2-3; v_gene: TRBV5-6; CDR3aa: ASSSDRADTQY
d_gene: -; j_gene: TRBJ2-7; v_gene: TRBV6-1; CDR3aa: ASSEALQRTGNYEQY
d_gene: TRBD2; j_gene: TRBJ2-3; v_gene: TRBV5-5; CDR3aa: ASSDTPGTRSTDTQY
d_gene: -; j_gene: TRBJ2-7; v_gene: TRBV13; CDR3aa: ASSLALAHYEQY
d_gene: TRBD2; j_gene: TRBJ2-2; v_gene: TRBV11-3; CDR3aa: ASSFRRGGRTGELF
d_gene: TRBD1; j_gene: TRBJ1-1; v_gene: TRBV20-1; CDR3aa: SASIGDRGNTEAF
d_gene: -; j_gene: TRBJ2-3; v_gene: TRBV18; CDR3aa: ASSPPGTFGTQY
d_gene: -; j_gene: TRBJ2-1; v_gene: TRBV7-2; CDR3aa: ASSLGGRGMGEQF
d_gene: TRBD2; j_gene: TRBJ2-3; v_gene: TRBV4-1; CDR3aa: ASSTGTRSTDTQY
d_gene: TRBD1; j_gene: TRBJ2-7; v_gene: TRBV5-4; CDR3aa: ASSPGQETYEQY
d_gene: TRBD2; j_gene: TRBJ2-7; v_gene: TRBV3-1/TRBV3-2; CDR3aa: ASGLGTSVGEQY
d_gene: TRBD1; j_gene: TRBJ2-4; v_gene: TRBV19; CDR3aa: ASSIVPGTANIQY
d_gene: -; j_gene: TRBJ1-5; v_gene: TRBV7-8; CDR3aa: ASSPKGSGGNQPQH
d_gene: TRBD2; j_gene: TRBJ2-1; v_gene: TRBV2; CDR3aa: ASSGASGGASYNEQF
d_gene: -; j_gene: TRBJ1-2; v_gene: TRBV10-3; CDR3aa: AISPTGPLLTDGYT
d_gene: TRBD1; j_gene: TRBJ1-2; v_gene: TRBV10-2; CDR3aa: ASRPATGERDGYT
d_gene: -; j_gene: TRBJ1-3; v_gene: TRBV4-1; CDR3aa: VSSQKQGLSGNTIY
d_gene: TRBD2; j_gene: TRBJ2-3; v_gene: TRBV6-2/TRBV6-3; CDR3aa: ASSLTGGLDDTQY
d_gene: -; j_gene: TRBJ1-5; v_gene: TRBV20-1; CDR3aa: SASGRSNQPQH
d_gene: -; j_gene: TRBJ1-5; v_gene: TRBV7-6; CDR3aa: ASSLESGVNQPQH
d_gene: TRBD1; j_gene: TRBJ1-4; v_gene: TRBV18; CDR3aa: ASSPTGDKEKLF
d_gene: -; j_gene: TRBJ2-3; v_gene: TRBV7-2; CDR3aa: ASSFQFGGATDTQY
d_gene: -; j_gene: TRBJ1-1; v_gene: TRBV27; CDR3aa: ASSLLPRGGVFTEAF